This TCR beta chain was sequenced in a study of cytomegalovirus exposure and HLA in healthy donors. General study points: Reported performance of the classifier showed diagnosis of cytomegalovirus status with high specificity and sensitivity.

A multiplex PCR was run with 60 Vbeta primers and 13 Jbeta primers. Clones were sequenced by immunoSEQ multiplex PCR, and TCRdb holds only the in-frame ones, with some missing. The sample has 200,000 to 300,000 clones; 84% are singletons. Comments on this clone: Its antigen is not known.

The J segment lost 5 bases and the V segment lost 8 bases, leaving 14 bases of the junction unmatched. Germline CDR1 KGHSH, CDR2 LQKENI. The length of the CDR3 is 15 residues. The V and J genes are TRBV18 and TRBJ2-5, with 7 bases matching TRBD2. Sequencing was done on a sample of PBMCs. The receptor was isolated from a woman aged 40 to 50 in good health and CMV-seropositive. This CDR3 is CASTRRTSIRETQYF. CDR3 bases: TGTGCCAGCACCCGACGGACTAGTATAAGGGAGACCCAGTACTTC. The full variable domain, with the rest looked up from reference TRBV18 and TRBJ2-5, is NAGVMQNPRHLVRRRGQEARLRCSPMKGHSHVYWYRQLPEEGLKFMVYLQKENIIDESGMPKERFSAEFPKEGPSILRIQQVVRGDSAAYFCASTRRTSIRETQYFGPGTRLLVL.